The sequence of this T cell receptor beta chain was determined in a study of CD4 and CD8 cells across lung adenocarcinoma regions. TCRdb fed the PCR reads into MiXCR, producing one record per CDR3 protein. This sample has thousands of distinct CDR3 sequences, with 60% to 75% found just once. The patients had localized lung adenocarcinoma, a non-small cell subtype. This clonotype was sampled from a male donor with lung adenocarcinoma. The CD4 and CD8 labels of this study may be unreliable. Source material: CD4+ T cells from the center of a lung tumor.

DNA for the CDR3: TGTGCCTGGAGTCCCCAATTCGGGGCTTACAACACTGAAGCTTTCTTT. Its protein is CAWSPQFGAYNTEAFF. The J gene is TRBJ1-1, the V gene TRBV30; tentatively, D is TRBD1 (5 bases). The CDR3 extends over 16 amino acids. Per germline, CDR1 GTSNPN and CDR2 SVGIG (reference sequence). Between the trimmed V and J ends, which lost 2 bases and 2 bases, there was a span of 18 bases.